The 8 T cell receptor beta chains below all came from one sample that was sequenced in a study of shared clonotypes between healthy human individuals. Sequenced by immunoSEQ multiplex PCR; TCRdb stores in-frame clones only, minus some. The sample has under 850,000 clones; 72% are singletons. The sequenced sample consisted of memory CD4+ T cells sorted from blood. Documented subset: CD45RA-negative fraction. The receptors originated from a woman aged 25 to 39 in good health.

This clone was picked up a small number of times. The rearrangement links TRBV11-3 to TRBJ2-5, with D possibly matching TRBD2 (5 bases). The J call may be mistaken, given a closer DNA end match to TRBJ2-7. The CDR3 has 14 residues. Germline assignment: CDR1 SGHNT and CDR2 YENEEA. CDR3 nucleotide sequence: TGTGCCAGCAGCTTAGGCAGCGGTAGCTACGAGCAGTACTTC. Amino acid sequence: CASSLGSGSYEQYF.

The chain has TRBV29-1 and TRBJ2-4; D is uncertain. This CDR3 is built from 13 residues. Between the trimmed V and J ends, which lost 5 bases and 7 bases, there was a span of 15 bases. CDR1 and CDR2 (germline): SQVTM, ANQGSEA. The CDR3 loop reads CSVRTQASNIQYF. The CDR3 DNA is TGCAGCGTTCGGACCCAAGCGAGTAACATTCAGTACTTC. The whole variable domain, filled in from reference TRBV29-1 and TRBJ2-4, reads SAVISQKPSRDICQRGTSLTIQCQVDSQVTMMFWYRQQPGQSLTLIATANQGSEATYESGFVIDKFPISRPNLTFSTLTVSNMSPEDSSIYLCSVRTQASNIQYFGAGTRLSVL.

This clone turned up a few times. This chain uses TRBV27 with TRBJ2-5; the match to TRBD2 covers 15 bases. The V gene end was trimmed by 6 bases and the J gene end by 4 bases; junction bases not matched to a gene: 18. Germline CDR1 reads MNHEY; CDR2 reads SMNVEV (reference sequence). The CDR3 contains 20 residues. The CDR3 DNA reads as TGTGCCAGCAGGTCACAGGGGAAGGGGACTAGCGGGAGGAGGGGAGAGACCCAGTACTTC. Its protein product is CASRSQGKGTSGRRGETQYF.

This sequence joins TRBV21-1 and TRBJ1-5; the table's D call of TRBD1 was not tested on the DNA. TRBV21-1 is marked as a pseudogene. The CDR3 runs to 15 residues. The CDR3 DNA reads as TGTGCCAGCAGCCAACTGACAGGGCCCGGTCAGCCCCAGCATTTT. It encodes CASSQLTGPGQPQHF.

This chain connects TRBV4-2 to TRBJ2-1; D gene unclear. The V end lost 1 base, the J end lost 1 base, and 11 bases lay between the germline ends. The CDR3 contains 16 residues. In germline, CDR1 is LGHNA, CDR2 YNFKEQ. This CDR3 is CASSQGEDGSYNEQFF. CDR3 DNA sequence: TGTGCCAGCAGCCAAGGAGAGGACGGTTCCTACAATGAGCAGTTCTTC.

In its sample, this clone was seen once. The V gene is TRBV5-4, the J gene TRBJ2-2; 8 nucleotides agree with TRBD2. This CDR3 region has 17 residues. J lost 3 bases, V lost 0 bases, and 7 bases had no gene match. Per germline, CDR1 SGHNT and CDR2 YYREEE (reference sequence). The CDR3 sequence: CASSLALGTSHTGELFF. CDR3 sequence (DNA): TGTGCCAGCAGCTTGGCCTTGGGGACTAGTCACACCGGGGAGCTGTTTTTT.

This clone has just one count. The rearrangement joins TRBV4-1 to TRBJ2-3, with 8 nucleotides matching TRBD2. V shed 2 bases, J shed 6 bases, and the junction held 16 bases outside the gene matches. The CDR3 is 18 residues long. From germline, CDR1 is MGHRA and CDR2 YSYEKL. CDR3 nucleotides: TGCGCCAGCAGCCAAACGTCGACCCGGGAGGGTTCCAGGGATACGCAGTATTTT. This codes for CASSQTSTREGSRDTQYF.

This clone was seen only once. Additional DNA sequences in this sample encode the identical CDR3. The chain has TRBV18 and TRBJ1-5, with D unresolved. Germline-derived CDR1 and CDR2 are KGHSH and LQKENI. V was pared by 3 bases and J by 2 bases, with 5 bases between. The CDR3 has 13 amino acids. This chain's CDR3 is CASSPGGNQPQHF. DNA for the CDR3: TGTGCCAGCTCACCTGGGGGCAATCAGCCCCAGCATTTT.